The next 12 T cell receptor beta chains were all read from a single sample in a study of T cells after yellow fever vaccination. TCRdb reprocessed the 5' RACE reads via MiXCR and lists one record per CDR3 protein. The table records nearly 550,000 distinct CDR3 sequences, roughly 19% of them present only once. Sample: PBMCs, taken 15 days after the yellow fever booster vaccination. The receptors shown here come from a man younger than 45 who received the YFV17D yellow fever vaccine.

This chain connects TRBV7-3 to TRBJ2-5; D unclear. CDR3 length equals 13 residues. Deletions cut 5 bases from V and 4 bases from J, with 11 bases between. Germline-derived CDR1 and CDR2 are SGHTA and FQGTGA. CDR3 DNA: TGTGCCAGCAGCCCCAACAATAGAGAGACCCAGTACTTC. It encodes CASSPNNRETQYF.

The rearrangement uses TRBV7-2 and TRBJ1-1; a weak D match, TRBD1 (5 bases). Per germline, CDR1 SGHTA and CDR2 FQGNSA. This CDR3 spans 16 amino acids. Trimming pared 0 bases from V and 0 bases from J, leaving 11 bases between. CDR3: CASSLAQAGMNTEAFF. The DNA of the CDR3 is TGTGCCAGCAGCTTAGCGCAGGCAGGGATGAACACTGAAGCTTTCTTT.

This clonotype has just a few counts. The rearrangement links TRBV7-3 to TRBJ1-2; no definite D call. Germline assignment: CDR1 SGHTA and CDR2 FQGTGA. The CDR3 has 12 amino acids. The V and J ends lost 5 bases and 4 bases respectively, with 8 bases between them. CDR3 residues: CASSGEGYGYTF. CDR3 coding DNA: TGTGCCAGCAGCGGGGAAGGCTATGGCTACACCTTC.

This sequence joins TRBV19 and TRBJ2-6; the D gene is possibly TRBD2 (5 bases). The CDR3 sequence is 16 residues long. The V gene's germline CDR1 is LNHDA and CDR2 SQIVND (reference sequence). V lost 1 base, J lost 4 bases, and 11 bases lay in between. The CDR3 DNA is TGTGCCAGTAGTATAGGTGGAGGCCCGGGGGCCAACGTCCTGACTTTC. Its translation: CASSIGGGPGANVLTF.

The chain couples TRBV25-1 to TRBJ2-7; the match to TRBD2 covers 8 bases. Germline CDR1 MGHDK, CDR2 SYGVNS. The CDR3 has 13 amino acids. J was trimmed by 6 bases and V by 11 bases; bases with no gene match: 12. CDR3 region: CASGGYSGTEQYF. Here the CDR3 DNA reads TGTGCCTCCGGTGGGTATAGCGGGACCGAGCAGTACTTC.

This clonotype was seen only a few times. The rearrangement links TRBV29-1 to TRBJ1-1, with D uncertain. Trimming took off 7 bases at V and 3 bases at J, with 12 bases between the two ends. Per the germline V gene, CDR1 is SQVTM and CDR2 is ANQGSEA. The length of the CDR3 is 12 residues. The CDR3 here is CSDGPRDTEAFF. CDR3 in DNA: TGCAGCGATGGACCCCGGGACACTGAAGCTTTCTTT.

This clonotype has more than one count but fewer than ten. J is TRBJ2-7 and V is TRBV7-8; 8 bases fit TRBD2. J gave up 4 bases and V 2 bases, and 7 bases lay outside the gene matches. Per the germline V gene, CDR1 is SGHVS and CDR2 is FQNEAQ. The length of the CDR3 is 15 residues. The CDR3 is CASSLMRGRPYEQYF. Here the CDR3 DNA reads TGTGCCAGCAGCTTAATGCGCGGGAGGCCGTACGAGCAGTACTTC.

The sample holds a few counts of this clonotype. The V and J genes are TRBV10-3 and TRBJ2-2, with TRBD2 as a possible D gene (6 bases). Looked up from germline, CDR1 is ENHRY and CDR2 is SYGVKD. The V end lost 5 bases, the J end lost 4 bases, and 14 bases lay between the germline ends. The CDR3 extends over 15 amino acids. Here the CDR3 DNA reads TGTGCCATCAGTCCGGGACTCGAGGGCACCGGGGAGCTGTTTTTT. This gives the protein CAISPGLEGTGELFF.

The table lists this clonotype with a few counts. This chain connects TRBV12-3 or TRBV12-4 to TRBJ2-1, with D perhaps matching TRBD1 (5 bases). There are 13 residues in the CDR3. V lost 4 bases and J 9 bases, leaving 13 bases between the germline ends. The CDR3 here is CASSSTVSGEQFF. CDR3 DNA: TGTGCCAGCAGTTCGACAGTGAGTGGTGAGCAGTTCTTC.

This clonotype was seen a few times. The chain combines TRBV5-1 with TRBJ2-2; TRBD2 matches 13 bases. The V gene's germline CDR1 is SGHRS and CDR2 YFSETQ. After removal of 0 bases from V and 8 bases from J, the junction contained 7 bases not matched to a gene. This CDR3 has 17 residues. In DNA, the CDR3 is TGCGCCAGCAGCTTGGCCCCCGGACTAGCGGGAGTTGGGGAGCTGTTTTTT. Translated: CASSLAPGLAGVGELFF.

The table lists this clonotype with a few counts. The chain combines TRBV5-5 with TRBJ2-1; 9 bases align to TRBD2. After removal of 4 bases from V and 13 bases from J, the junction contained 12 bases not matched to a gene. Germline CDR1 SGHKS, CDR2 YYEKEE (reference sequence). This CDR3 comprises 14 residues. CDR3 sequence (DNA): TGTGCCAGCAGCCCGGGACTAGCCCCCCGGGAACAGTTCTTC. It is translated as CASSPGLAPREQFF. The entire variable domain, with the rest obtained from reference TRBV5-5 and TRBJ2-1, is as follows: DAGVTQSPTHLIKTRGQQVTLRCSPISGHKSVSWYQQVLGQGPQFIFQYYEKEERGRGNFPDRFSARQFPNYSSELNVNALLLGDSALYLCASSPGLAPREQFFGPGTRLTVL.

This clonotype was seen a handful of times. The rearrangement joins TRBV7-9 to TRBJ2-3; a possible D gene is TRBD1 (6 bases). Germline CDR1 is SEHNR and CDR2 is FQNEAQ (reference sequence). The V end lost 6 bases, the J end lost 4 bases, and 23 bases lay between the germline ends. The CDR3 is 17 residues long. In DNA form, the CDR3 reads TGTGCCAGCAGGCCTCGGGAACGCGGCCACAGGGCAGATACGCAGTATTTT. Translation gives CASRPRERGHRADTQYF.